The 9 T cell receptor beta chains below all came from one sample that was sequenced in a study of T cells in Graves' hyperthyroidism and ophthalmopathy. Using RNA transcripts as the source, TCR beta CDR3 regions were amplified. The study used the HTBI primer set for a first-round RT-PCR of the TCR CDR3. TCRdb independently ran MiXCR on the multiplex PCR reads; one entry per CDR3 protein. The sample has approximately 620,000 distinct CDR3 sequences, approximately 15% seen once. The specimen sequenced was blood. These receptors were collected from a woman aged 40-49 years with Graves' ophthalmopathy.

Note on this clonotype: This could be a read error, since a much larger clone is one nucleotide away. This chain joins TRBV12-3 or TRBV12-4 and TRBJ1-2; possible D gene TRBD1, 6 bases. V was shortened by 1 base and J by 0 bases, with 12 bases between the two germline ends. The CDR3 is 16 residues long. The CDR3 here is CASSLGGHRANYGYTF. The CDR3 region has the DNA TGTGCCAGCAGTTTAGGGGGACATCGAGCTAACTATGGCTACACCTTC.

This chain uses TRBV4-1 with TRBJ1-2; D not resolved. This CDR3 is 15 amino acids long. The germline V gene has CDR1 MGHRA and CDR2 YSYEKL. With 1 base removed from V and 4 bases from J, the gap between germline ends came to 13 bases. The CDR3 sequence: CASSQVGTTLYGYTF. The CDR3 region has the DNA TGCGCCAGCAGCCAAGTTGGCACCACCCTCTATGGCTACACCTTC.

This clonotype was seen repeatedly, ten times or more. This sequence joins TRBV13 and TRBJ2-7, with TRBD2 matching over 7 bases. The CDR3 covers 13 residues. Looked up from germline, CDR1 is PRHDT and CDR2 is FYEKMQ (reference sequence). With 6 bases clipped from V and 6 bases from J, the junction kept 8 bases outside the gene matches. CDR3: CASSRSGVVEQYF. CDR3 bases: TGTGCCAGCAGTCGGAGCGGGGTTGTCGAGCAGTACTTC. The full variable domain, in which reference TRBV13 and TRBJ2-7 provide the parts outside the CDR3, is AAGVIQSPRHLIKEKRETATLKCYPIPRHDTVYWYQQGPGQDPQFLISFYEKMQSDKGSIPDRFSAQQFSDYHSELNMSSLELGDSALYFCASSRSGVVEQYFGPGTRLTVT.

In this sample, this clonotype turned up a few times. The rearrangement uses TRBV18 and TRBJ1-4, with D possibly matching TRBD1 (6 bases). This CDR3 has 16 residues. In germline, CDR1 is KGHSH, CDR2 LQKENI. Trimming stripped 2 bases from V and 7 bases from J, with 17 bases between. The CDR3 spells CASSPISTGAAEKLFF. CDR3 sequence (DNA): TGTGCCAGCTCACCAATCTCGACAGGAGCCGCTGAAAAACTGTTTTTT.

The chain is built from TRBV5-8 and TRBJ2-6; D is perhaps TRBD2 (5 bases). V was cut by 7 bases and J by 4 bases, with 15 bases left in between. The CDR3 is 15 residues long. Looked up from germline, CDR1 is SGHTS and CDR2 is YDEGEE. The CDR3 is CASLPFGVGANVLTF. DNA for the CDR3: TGTGCCAGCCTCCCTTTCGGGGTCGGGGCCAACGTCCTGACTTTC.

This clonotype was recorded at least ten times. This chain uses TRBV20-1 with TRBJ2-1; TRBD2 agrees at 14 bases. Unmatched junction bases numbered 9, after V lost 5 bases and J lost 9 bases. This CDR3 spans 15 amino acids. From germline, CDR1 is DFQATT and CDR2 SNEGSKA (reference sequence). CDR3 sequence: CSAPRLAGGPIEQFF. CDR3 nucleotide sequence: TGCAGTGCTCCTAGACTAGCGGGAGGGCCGATTGAGCAGTTCTTC.

This clonotype was counted once. The V gene is TRBV7-9, the J gene TRBJ1-4; D gene unclear. The CDR3 totals 13 residues. The V end was cut by 2 bases, the J end by 6 bases, with 7 bases between. The germline V gene has CDR1 SEHNR and CDR2 FQNEAQ (reference sequence). The CDR3 bases are TGTGCCAGCAGCTTATCGGACCATGAAAAACTGTTTTTT. Protein: CASSLSDHEKLFF.

The table lists this clonotype with many counts. V is TRBV18 and J is TRBJ1-1; D ambiguous. Looked up from germline, CDR1 is KGHSH and CDR2 is LQKENI. Trimming took 1 base from V and 0 from J, leaving 12 bases between them. The CDR3 runs to 16 residues. DNA for the CDR3: TGTGCCAGCTCACCACAATACGTTTCCATGAACACTGAAGCTTTCTTT. Translation gives CASSPQYVSMNTEAFF.

The table lists this clonotype with a few counts. V usage is TRBV20-1 and J usage is TRBJ2-3, with D hard to call. Germline V gene lookup returns CDR1 DFQATT and CDR2 SNEGSKA (reference sequence). The V end lost 1 base, the J end lost 2 bases, and 7 bases lay between the germline ends. The CDR3 has 13 residues. CDR3 sequence (DNA): TGCAGTGCTAGAGCGGCCCACACAGATACGCAGTATTTT. Residues: CSARAAHTDTQYF.